This T cell receptor (beta chain) is from a study of OX40 agonist ivuxolimab in advanced cancers. Overall study: The dose of intravenous ivuxolimab that patients received every 2 weeks ranged from 0.01 to 10 mg/kg.

Germline CDR1 and CDR2: MGHRA and YSYEKL. The junction had 19 bases not matched to a gene; V was cut back by 4 bases and J by 4 bases. There are 19 residues in the CDR3. Only a few counts were recorded for this clone. Assay used: immunoSEQ multiplex PCR; TCRdb lists only in-frame clones, some missing. Found here are tens of thousands of clones, about 81% of them singletons; the top ten hold around 1.6%. Material: CD4+ or CD8+ T cells sorted from blood, obtained in a trial of the OX40 agonist ivuxolimab. This chain uses TRBV4-1 with TRBJ2-3, with 8 bases fitting TRBD2. The receptor's source is an adult with an advanced solid tumor such as melanoma, head and neck, liver or kidney cancer. In DNA, the CDR3 is TGCGCCAGCAGCCGCACCAACAGACTAGCGCTAAGATGGTCAGATACGCAGTATTTT. This codes for CASSRTNRLALRWSDTQYF.